This T cell receptor beta chain was sequenced in a study of CD8 T cells in Susac syndrome. Germline values: CDR1 MGHDK, CDR2 SYGVNS. V gave up 10 bases and J gave up 2 bases, with 11 bases separating them. The CDR3 is 12 residues long. Random hexamers were used to reverse transcribe 0.5 to 1 ug of RNA. The authors amplified TCR beta CDR3 across 54 Vbeta and 13 Jbeta using immunoSEQ multiplex PCR. One entry per CDR3 protein, called by TCRdb with MiXCR from the immunoSEQ multiplex PCR reads. The table includes over 100,000 distinct CDR3 sequences, around 95% detected once. CD8+ and CD4+ T cells from blood underwent TCR beta sequencing, which was carried out in a high-throughput format. The controls, all healthy donors, were matched for age and sex. TEMRA cells were FACS-enriched and CD8+ and CD4+ T cells negatively isolated.

This chain connects TRBV25-1 to TRBJ2-5, with TRBD1 as a possible D gene (6 bases). The source material was CD4+ T cells from PBMCs. The origin of this receptor is a human donor in good health. The CDR3 nucleotides read TGTGCCACGCGACAGGAGCAAGAGACCCAGTACTTC. It specifies CATRQEQETQYF.